The entry that follows covers one T cell receptor beta chain sequence. The antigen this receptor binds is unknown. No per-base quality is available; no much larger clone lies one base away. This sample was included in a study of blood T cells in healthy people across ages (dated by TCRdb to between 2014 and 2017). About the full investigation: Template switching captured roughly one uniquely barcoded TCR beta cDNA molecule per two T cells in model experiments. Donors of different ages were randomly distributed across sequencing lanes to avoid experimental bias. Two additional independent replicas of 1 million unique cDNA reads from the same blood draw were analyzed for two donors (one aged 18 to 30 and one aged 80 or older). The donors were split into four age groups: young (average around 15 years), middle-aged (nearly 40), aged (about 62) and long-lived (approximately 89). Age-related changes in TCR beta repertoire diversity were measured in the study by deep sequencing normalized with unique cDNA molecular identifiers. Study-level results and caveats: Observed TCR beta diversity per million T cells fell roughly linearly with age, and a significant reduction was already apparent by age around 40. Because the CMV infection status of the donors was unknown, age-related changes in expanded clonotypes may potentially have been confounded. Conclusive comparison of naive and antigen-experienced compartments was prevented by the profiling of bulk unsorted PBMCs. There was a strong correlation between observed TCR beta diversity and the percentage of naive T cells measured by flow cytometry. Estimates of total diversity based on one million sequenced T cells were regarded as lower bounds and as underestimates. The long-lived group showed more naive CD4+ T cells, fewer expanded clones and increased TCR diversity than the aged group, suggesting age selection.

Library prep was done by 5' RACE. The second PCR ran for roughly 7 to 11 cycles and used a J-beta primer mix along with a sample-barcoded 5' primer. Each TCR beta cDNA molecule received a unique molecular identifier from a template-switch 5' adaptor carrying 12 random nucleotides. Each sample yielded at least 2.5 million CDR3-containing paired-end reads. The Mint cDNA synthesis kit, primed by a TRBC-specific oligonucleotide, was used to synthesize first-strand cDNA from all RNA. Following uracil-DNA glycosylase treatment, a first 18-cycle PCR with universal primers M1SS and BC2_uni_R was performed on all cDNA. Turning to the authors' computational methods: Each sample was normalized by randomly selecting 1 million high-quality reads, each carrying a distinct molecular identifier. Reads sharing molecular identifiers were discarded rather than binned into consensus sequences. CDR3 identification, clonotype clustering and error correction used MiTCR with a Q25 quality threshold and the strictest error-elimination algorithm. A nonparametric unseen species model with Euler transformation was used to estimate a lower bound on total TCR beta diversity. TCRdb applied fastp at Q25 and MiXCR to the public reads, then kept only in-frame beta chains. Rows are unified per CDR3 protein, each entry keeping the most common DNA and genes. TCRdb's processing, not the authors' own work, is the source of the V and J calls. Present in this sample are around 1,800,000 distinct CDR3 sequences, around 40% of which were seen just once. The ten largest clones take up more than 20% of the sample.

The germline ends are 16 bases apart after V is trimmed by 0 bases and J by 2 bases. CDR1 and CDR2 (DFQATT, SNEGSKA) derive from the germline V gene (reference sequence). The CDR3 goes from the cysteine to the phenylalanine over 16 residues. Only the CDR3 region is kept as DNA, spanning 48 bases read in frame from base 1. Systemically healthy Caucasian individuals from Russia, some 36 in total and aged roughly 6 to 100 years, were included as donors. About 10 milliliters of peripheral blood were collected from each donor into EDTA-treated Vacutainer tubes. Ficoll-Paque density-gradient centrifugation was used to isolate PBMCs, with at least 6 million obtained per sample. Total RNA was extracted from PBMCs with Trizol reagent, with at least 5 micrograms obtained per sample. For every donor, flow cytometry on a PBMC aliquot measured the percentage of naive CD45RAhigh/CD27high T cells.

Sequencing was performed on blood. Recombination linked TRBV20-1 to TRBJ2-5; the D gene could be TRBD1 or TRBD2, each one agreeing over 6 bases. The origin of this receptor is a human donor in good health. The DNA reads TGCAGTGCTAGAGATCTCTCCGGAGGGGGGCAAGAGACCCAGTACTTC. Its protein reads: CSARDLSGGGQETQYF.